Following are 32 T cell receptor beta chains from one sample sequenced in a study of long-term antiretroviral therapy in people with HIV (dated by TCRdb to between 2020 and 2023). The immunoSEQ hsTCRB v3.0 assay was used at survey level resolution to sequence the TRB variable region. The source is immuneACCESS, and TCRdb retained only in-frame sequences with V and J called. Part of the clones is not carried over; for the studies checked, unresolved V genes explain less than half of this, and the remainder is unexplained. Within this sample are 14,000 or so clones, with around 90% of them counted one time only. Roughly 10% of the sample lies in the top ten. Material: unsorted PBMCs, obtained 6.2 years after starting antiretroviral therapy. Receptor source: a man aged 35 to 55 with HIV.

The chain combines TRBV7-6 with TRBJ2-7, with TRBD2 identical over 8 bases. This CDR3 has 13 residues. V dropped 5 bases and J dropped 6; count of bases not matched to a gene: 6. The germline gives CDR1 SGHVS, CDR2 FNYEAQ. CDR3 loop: CASSPGRAAEQYF. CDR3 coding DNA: TGTGCCAGCAGCCCCGGGAGGGCCGCCGAGCAGTACTTC. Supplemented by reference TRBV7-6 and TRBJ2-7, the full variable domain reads GAGVSQSPRYKVTKRGQDVALRCDPISGHVSLYWYRQALGQGPEFLTYFNYEAQQDKSGLPNDRFSAERPEGSISTLTIQRTEQRDSAMYRCASSPGRAAEQYFGPGTRLTVT.

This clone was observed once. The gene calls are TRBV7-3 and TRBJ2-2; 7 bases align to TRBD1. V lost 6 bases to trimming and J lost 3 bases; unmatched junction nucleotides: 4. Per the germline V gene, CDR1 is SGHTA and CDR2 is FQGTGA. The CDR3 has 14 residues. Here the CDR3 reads CASRNRGDTGELFF. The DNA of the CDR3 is TGTGCCAGCAGAAACAGGGGAGACACCGGGGAGCTGTTTTTT.

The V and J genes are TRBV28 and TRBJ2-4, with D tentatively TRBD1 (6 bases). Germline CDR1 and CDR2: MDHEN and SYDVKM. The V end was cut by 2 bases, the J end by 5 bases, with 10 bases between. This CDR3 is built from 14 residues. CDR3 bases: TGTGCCAGCAGTTTAGGGGGCCCCCAAAACATTCAGTACTTC. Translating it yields CASSLGGPQNIQYF.

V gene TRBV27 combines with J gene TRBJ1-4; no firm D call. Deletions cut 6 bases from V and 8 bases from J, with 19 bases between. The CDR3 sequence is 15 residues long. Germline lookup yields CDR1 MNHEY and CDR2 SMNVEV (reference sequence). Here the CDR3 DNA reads TGTGCCAGCAGCCAAGGTGTCCAACAACGGGAAAAACTGTTTTTT. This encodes CASSQGVQQREKLFF.

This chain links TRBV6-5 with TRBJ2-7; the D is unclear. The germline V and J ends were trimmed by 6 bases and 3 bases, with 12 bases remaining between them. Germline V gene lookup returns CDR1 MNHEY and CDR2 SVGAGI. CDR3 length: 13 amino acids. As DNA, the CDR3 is TGTGCCAGCAGCCCAGTCGGTGGCTACGAGCAGTACTTC. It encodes CASSPVGGYEQYF.

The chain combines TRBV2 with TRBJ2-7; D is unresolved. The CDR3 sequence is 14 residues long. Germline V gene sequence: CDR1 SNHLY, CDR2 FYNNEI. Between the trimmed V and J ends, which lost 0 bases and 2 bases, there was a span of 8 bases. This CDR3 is CASSEAAAPYEQYF. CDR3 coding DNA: TGTGCCAGCAGTGAAGCGGCTGCACCCTACGAGCAGTACTTC.

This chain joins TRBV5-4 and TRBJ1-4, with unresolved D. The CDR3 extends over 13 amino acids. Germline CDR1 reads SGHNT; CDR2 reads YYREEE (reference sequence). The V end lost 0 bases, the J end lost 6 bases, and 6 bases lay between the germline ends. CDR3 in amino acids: CASSLGLDEKLFF. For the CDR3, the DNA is TGTGCCAGCAGCTTGGGACTTGATGAAAAACTGTTTTTT. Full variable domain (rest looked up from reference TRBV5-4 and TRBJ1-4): ETGVTQSPTHLIKTRGQQVTLRCSSQSGHNTVSWYQQALGQGPQFIFQYYREEENGRGNFPPRFSGLQFPNYSSELNVNALELDDSALYLCASSLGLDEKLFFGSGTQLSVL.

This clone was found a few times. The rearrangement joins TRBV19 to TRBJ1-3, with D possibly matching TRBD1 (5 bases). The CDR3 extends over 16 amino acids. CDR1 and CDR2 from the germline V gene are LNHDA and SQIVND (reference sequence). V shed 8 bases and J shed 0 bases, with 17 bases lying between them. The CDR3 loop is CASVTDSFFSGNTIYF. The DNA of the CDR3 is TGTGCCAGTGTGACAGACTCCTTCTTCTCTGGAAACACCATATATTTT.

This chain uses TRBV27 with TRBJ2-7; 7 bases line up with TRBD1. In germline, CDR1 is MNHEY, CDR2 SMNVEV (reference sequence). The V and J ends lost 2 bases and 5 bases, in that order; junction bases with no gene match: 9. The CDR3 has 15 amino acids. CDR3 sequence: CASSLVRDSRDEQYF. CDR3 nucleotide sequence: TGTGCCAGCAGTTTAGTTAGGGACAGCAGGGACGAGCAGTACTTC.

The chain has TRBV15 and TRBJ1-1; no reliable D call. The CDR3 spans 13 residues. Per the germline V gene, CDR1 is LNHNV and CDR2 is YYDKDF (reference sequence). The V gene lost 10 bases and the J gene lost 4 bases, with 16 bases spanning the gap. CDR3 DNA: TGTGCCATCTCAATTCGGGGATTCACTGAAGCTTTCTTT. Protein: CAISIRGFTEAFF. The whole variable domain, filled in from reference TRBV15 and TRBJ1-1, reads DAMVIQNPRYQVTQFGKPVTLSCSQTLNHNVMYWYQQKSSQAPKLLFHYYDKDFNNEADTPDNFQSRRPNTSFCFLDIRSPGLGDTAMYLCAISIRGFTEAFFGQGTRLTVV.

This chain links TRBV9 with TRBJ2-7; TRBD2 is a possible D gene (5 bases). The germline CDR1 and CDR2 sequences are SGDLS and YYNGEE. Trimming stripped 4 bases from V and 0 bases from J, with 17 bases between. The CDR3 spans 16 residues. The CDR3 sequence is CASSPLERILSYEQYF. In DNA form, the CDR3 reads TGTGCCAGCAGCCCTCTCGAGCGGATACTCTCCTACGAGCAGTACTTC. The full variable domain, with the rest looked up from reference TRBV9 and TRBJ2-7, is DSGVTQTPKHLITATGQRVTLRCSPRSGDLSVYWYQQSLDQGLQFLIQYYNGEERAKGNILERFSAQQFPDLHSELNLSSLELGDSALYFCASSPLERILSYEQYFGPGTRLTVT.

This chain's CDR3 is CASSSPGGPSYEQYF. The CDR3 nucleotides are TGTGCCAGCAGTTCCCCTGGGGGGCCCTCCTACGAGCAGTACTTC. The chain uses TRBV28 and TRBJ2-7; D tentatively reads TRBD1 or TRBD2 (6 bases each). The CDR3 is made up of 15 amino acids. CDR1 is MDHEN, CDR2 SYDVKM, per germline. The V end lost 4 bases, the J end lost 0 bases, and 13 bases lay between the germline ends.

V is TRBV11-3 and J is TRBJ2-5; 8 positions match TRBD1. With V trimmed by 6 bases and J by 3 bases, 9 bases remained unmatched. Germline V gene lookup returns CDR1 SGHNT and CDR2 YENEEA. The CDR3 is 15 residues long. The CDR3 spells CASRSGGAVEETQYF. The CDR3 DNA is TGTGCCAGCAGGTCAGGGGGCGCTGTGGAAGAGACCCAGTACTTC.

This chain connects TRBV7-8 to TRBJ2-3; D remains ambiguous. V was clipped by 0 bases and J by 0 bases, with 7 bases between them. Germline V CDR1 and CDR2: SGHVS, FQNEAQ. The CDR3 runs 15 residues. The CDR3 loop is CASSLAARSTDTQYF. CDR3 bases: TGTGCCAGCAGCTTAGCGGCCAGGAGCACAGATACGCAGTATTTT. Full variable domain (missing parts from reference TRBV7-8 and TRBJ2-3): GAGVSQSPRYKVAKRGQDVALRCDPISGHVSLFWYQQALGQGPEFLTYFQNEAQLDKSGLPSDRFFAERPEGSVSTLKIQRTQQEDSAVYLCASSLAARSTDTQYFGPGTRLTVL.

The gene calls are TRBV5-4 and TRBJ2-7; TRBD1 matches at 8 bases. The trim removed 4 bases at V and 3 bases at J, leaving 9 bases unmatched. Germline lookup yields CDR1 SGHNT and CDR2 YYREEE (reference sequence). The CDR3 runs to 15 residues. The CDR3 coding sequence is TGTGCCAGCAGCCCCCAGACAGGGGCATTCTACGAGCAGTACTTC. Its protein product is CASSPQTGAFYEQYF. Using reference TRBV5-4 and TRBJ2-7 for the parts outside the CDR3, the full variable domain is ETGVTQSPTHLIKTRGQQVTLRCSSQSGHNTVSWYQQALGQGPQFIFQYYREEENGRGNFPPRFSGLQFPNYSSELNVNALELDDSALYLCASSPQTGAFYEQYFGPGTRLTVT.

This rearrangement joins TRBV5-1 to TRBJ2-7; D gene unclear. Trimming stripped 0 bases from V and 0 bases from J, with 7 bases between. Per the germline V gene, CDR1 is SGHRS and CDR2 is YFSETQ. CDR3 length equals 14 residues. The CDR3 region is CASSLVGGSYEQYF. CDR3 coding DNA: TGCGCCAGCAGCTTGGTGGGCGGCTCCTACGAGCAGTACTTC. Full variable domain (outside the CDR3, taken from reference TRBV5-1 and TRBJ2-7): KAGVTQTPRYLIKTRGQQVTLSCSPISGHRSVSWYQQTPGQGLQFLFEYFSETQRNKGNFPGRFSGRQFSNSRSEMNVSTLELGDSALYLCASSLVGGSYEQYFGPGTRLTVT.

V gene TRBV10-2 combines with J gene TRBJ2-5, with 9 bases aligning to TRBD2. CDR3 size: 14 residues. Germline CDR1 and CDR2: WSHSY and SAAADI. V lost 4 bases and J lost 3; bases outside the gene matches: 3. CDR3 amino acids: CASSGSGSEETQYF. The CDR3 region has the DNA TGCGCCAGCAGTGGTAGCGGGAGTGAAGAGACCCAGTACTTC.

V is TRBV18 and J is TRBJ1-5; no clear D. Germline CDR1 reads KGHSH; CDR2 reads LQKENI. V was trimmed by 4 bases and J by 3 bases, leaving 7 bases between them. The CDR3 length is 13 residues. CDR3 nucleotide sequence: TGTGCCAGCTCACGGCAGAACAATCAGCCCCAGCATTTT. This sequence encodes CASSRQNNQPQHF.

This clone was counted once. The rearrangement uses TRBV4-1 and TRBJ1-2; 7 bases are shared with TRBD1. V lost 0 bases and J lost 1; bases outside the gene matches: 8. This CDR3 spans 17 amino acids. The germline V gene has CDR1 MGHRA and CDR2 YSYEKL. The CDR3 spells CASSQDGTAAFNYGYTF. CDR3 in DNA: TGCGCCAGCAGCCAAGACGGGACAGCGGCTTTTAACTATGGCTACACCTTC.

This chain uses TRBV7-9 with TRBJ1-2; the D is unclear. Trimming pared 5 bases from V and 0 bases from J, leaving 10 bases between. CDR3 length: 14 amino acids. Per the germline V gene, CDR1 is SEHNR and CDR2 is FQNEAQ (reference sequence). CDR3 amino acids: CASSPRATNYGYTF. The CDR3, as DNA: TGTGCCAGCAGCCCAAGGGCTACTAACTATGGCTACACCTTC.

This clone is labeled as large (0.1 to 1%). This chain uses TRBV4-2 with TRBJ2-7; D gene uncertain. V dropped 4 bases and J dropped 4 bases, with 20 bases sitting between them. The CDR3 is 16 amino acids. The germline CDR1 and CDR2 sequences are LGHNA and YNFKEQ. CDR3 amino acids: CASSPPPGDQDYEQYF. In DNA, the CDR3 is TGTGCCAGCAGCCCCCCTCCCGGAGACCAAGATTACGAGCAGTACTTC.

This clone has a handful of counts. The CDR3 is CASSVSGEYNEQFF. The CDR3 nucleotides read TGTGCCAGCAGCGTGAGCGGGGAGTACAATGAGCAGTTCTTC. The chain carries TRBV9 and TRBJ2-1; TRBD2 matches 7 bases. From germline, CDR1 is SGDLS and CDR2 YYNGEE. V lost 2 bases, J lost 4 bases, and 3 bases stayed unmatched. The CDR3 is 14 residues long.

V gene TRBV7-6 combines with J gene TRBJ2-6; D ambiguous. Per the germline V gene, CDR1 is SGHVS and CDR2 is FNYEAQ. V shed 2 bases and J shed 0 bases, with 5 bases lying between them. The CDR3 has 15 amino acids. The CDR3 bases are TGTGCCAGCAGCTTAACAACCTCTGGGGCCAACGTCCTGACTTTC. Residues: CASSLTTSGANVLTF.

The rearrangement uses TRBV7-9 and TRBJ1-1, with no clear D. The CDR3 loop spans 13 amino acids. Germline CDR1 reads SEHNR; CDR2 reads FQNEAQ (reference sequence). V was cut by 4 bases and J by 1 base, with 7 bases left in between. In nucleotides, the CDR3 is TGTGCCAGCAGCTCATTCACGAACACTGAAGCTTTCTTT. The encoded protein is CASSSFTNTEAFF.

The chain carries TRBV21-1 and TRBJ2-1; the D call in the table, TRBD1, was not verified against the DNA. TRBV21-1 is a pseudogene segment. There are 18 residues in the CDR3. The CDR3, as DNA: TGTGCCAGCAGCAAAGCGCTTAAGTTAGGACAGGGGTCCAATGAGCAGTTCTTC. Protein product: CASSKALKLGQGSNEQFF.

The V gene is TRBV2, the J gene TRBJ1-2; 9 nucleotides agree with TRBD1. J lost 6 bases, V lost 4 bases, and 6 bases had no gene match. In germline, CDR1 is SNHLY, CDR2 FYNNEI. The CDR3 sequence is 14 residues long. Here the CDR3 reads CASSGTGVMNGYTF. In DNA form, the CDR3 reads TGTGCCAGCAGTGGGACAGGGGTCATGAATGGCTACACCTTC.

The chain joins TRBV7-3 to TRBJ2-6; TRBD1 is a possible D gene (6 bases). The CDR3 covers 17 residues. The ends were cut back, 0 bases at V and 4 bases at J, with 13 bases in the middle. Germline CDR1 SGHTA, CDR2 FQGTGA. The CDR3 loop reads CASSLTAGVLGANVLTF. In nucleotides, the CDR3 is TGTGCCAGCAGCTTAACGGCAGGGGTGTTAGGGGCCAACGTCCTGACTTTC.

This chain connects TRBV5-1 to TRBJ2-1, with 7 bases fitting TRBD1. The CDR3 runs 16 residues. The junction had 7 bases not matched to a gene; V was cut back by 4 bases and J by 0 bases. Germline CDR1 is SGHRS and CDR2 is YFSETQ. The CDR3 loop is CASSDTGDASYNEQFF. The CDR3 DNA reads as TGCGCCAGCAGCGACACAGGGGACGCCTCCTACAATGAGCAGTTCTTC.

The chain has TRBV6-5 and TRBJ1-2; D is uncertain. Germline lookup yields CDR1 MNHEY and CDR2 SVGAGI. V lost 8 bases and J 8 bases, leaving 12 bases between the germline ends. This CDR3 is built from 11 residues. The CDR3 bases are TGTGCCAGCTTCTATTCGGGGGGCTACACCTTC. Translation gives CASFYSGGYTF.

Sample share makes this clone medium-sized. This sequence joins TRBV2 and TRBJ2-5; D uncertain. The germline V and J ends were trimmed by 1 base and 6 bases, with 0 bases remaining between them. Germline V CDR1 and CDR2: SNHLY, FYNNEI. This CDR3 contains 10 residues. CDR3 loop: CASSEETQYF. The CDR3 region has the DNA TGTGCCAGCAGTGAAGAGACCCAGTACTTC.

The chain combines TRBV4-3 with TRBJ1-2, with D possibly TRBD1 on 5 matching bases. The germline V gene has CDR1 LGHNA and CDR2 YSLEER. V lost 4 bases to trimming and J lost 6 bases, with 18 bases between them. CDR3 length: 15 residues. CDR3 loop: CASSPGTTGTNGYTF. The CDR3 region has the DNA TGCGCCAGCAGCCCGGGGACTACAGGAACTAATGGCTACACCTTC.

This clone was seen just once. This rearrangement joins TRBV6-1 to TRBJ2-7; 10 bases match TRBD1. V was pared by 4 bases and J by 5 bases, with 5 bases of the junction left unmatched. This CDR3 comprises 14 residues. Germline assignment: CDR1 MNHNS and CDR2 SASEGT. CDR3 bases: TGTGCCAGCAGTGCCGGGACAGGGGTGCACGAGCAGTACTTC. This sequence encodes CASSAGTGVHEQYF.